This T cell receptor (beta chain) was sequenced in a study of human T cells and chemical hapten exposure. The length of the CDR3 is 14 residues. CDR1 and CDR2 (germline): SEHNR, FQNEAQ (reference sequence). Trimming removed 4 bases from V and 5 bases from J, with 12 bases in between. This clonotype appeared a few times. Time point indicated: pre-sensitization, week 0. As for treatment: therapeutic diphenylcyclopropenone sensitization with weekly scalp DPC. MiXCR was run by TCRdb on the RACE reads, yielding one entry per CDR3 protein. The table includes 84,000 or so distinct CDR3 sequences, about 9% detected once.

J is TRBJ2-1 and V is TRBV7-9; the D gene is possibly TRBD2 (7 bases). Sequences were derived from whole blood, sampled in connection with sensitization to the hapten diphenylcyclopropenone (DPC). This receptor was taken from a man in his forties with alopecia areata. Some clones in this sample may be carry-over from other donors' samples. The CDR3 DNA is TGTGCCAGCAGCTCCGGGGGGCTCAACAATGAGCAGTTCTTC. Residues: CASSSGGLNNEQFF.